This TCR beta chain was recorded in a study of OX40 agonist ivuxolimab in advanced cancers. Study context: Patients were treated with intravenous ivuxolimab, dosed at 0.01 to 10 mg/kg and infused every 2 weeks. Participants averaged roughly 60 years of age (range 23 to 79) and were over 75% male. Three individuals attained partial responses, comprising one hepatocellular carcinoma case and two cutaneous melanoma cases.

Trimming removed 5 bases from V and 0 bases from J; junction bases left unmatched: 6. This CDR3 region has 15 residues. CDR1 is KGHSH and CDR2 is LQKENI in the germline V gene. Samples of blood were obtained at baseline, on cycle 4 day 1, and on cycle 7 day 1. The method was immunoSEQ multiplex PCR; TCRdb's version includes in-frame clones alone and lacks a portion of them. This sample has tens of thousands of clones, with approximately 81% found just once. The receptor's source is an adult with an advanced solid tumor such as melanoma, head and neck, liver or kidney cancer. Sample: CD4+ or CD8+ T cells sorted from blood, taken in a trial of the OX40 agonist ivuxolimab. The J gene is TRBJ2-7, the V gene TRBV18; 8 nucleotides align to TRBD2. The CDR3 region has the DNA TGTGCCAGCTCAGTTAGCGGGGCGAGCTCCTACGAGCAGTACTTC. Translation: CASSVSGASSYEQYF.